The 26 T cell receptor beta chains below were found in one sample sequenced in a study of CD8 T cells in ankylosing spondylitis. Study results and caveats: Typical of ankylosing spondylitis blood, it appeared, was a TCR beta motif of fewer than 10 highly homologous variants.

TCRdb fed the 5' RACE reads into MiXCR, producing one record per CDR3 protein. Found here are some 85,000 distinct CDR3 sequences, about 8.3% of them singletons; the top ten hold around 30%. No antigen has been assigned to these receptors. Specimen: blood, either unsorted or a sorted T cell fraction (not recorded which). Receptor source: a male donor with ankylosing spondylitis.

The chain is built from TRBV4-2 and TRBJ1-4; 11 bases map to TRBD1. The germline gives CDR1 LGHNA, CDR2 YNFKEQ. V was pared by 8 bases and J by 7 bases, with 15 bases of the junction left unmatched. The CDR3 extends over 17 amino acids. CDR3 DNA sequence: TGTGCCAGCCGAGATCGGACAGGGGGCCCGCGCAGTGAAAAACTGTTTTTT. It yields the protein CASRDRTGGPRSEKLFF.

This clonotype was detected a few times. The chain uses TRBV29-1 and TRBJ2-1; D may be TRBD1 (5 bases). Germline CDR1 is SQVTM and CDR2 is ANQGSEA. The CDR3 covers 11 residues. Trimming removed 6 bases at V and 9 bases at J, with 12 bases between. As DNA, the CDR3 is TGCAGCGTCATCGTAGGGGCTGAGCAGTTCTTC. This sequence encodes CSVIVGAEQFF.

The chain recombines TRBV11-2 with TRBJ2-1; unclear D gene. The CDR3 totals 12 residues. CDR1 SGHAT and CDR2 FQNNGV come from the germline V gene. V gave up 2 bases and J gave up 8 bases, with 7 bases separating them. The DNA for the CDR3 is TGTGCCAGCAGCTTAACCTTGGATGAGCAGTTCTTC. The encoded protein is CASSLTLDEQFF.

The chain has TRBV7-6 and TRBJ2-7; no clear D gene. The CDR3 length is 14 residues. Trimming cost V 1 base and J 3 bases, with 10 bases left between them. CDR1 and CDR2 (germline): SGHVS, FNYEAQ. CDR3 DNA sequence: TGTGCCAGCAGCTTAGGGCAAGTCGGCTACGAGCAGTACTTC. Translated: CASSLGQVGYEQYF.

Many counts were recorded for this clonotype. This chain connects TRBV14 to TRBJ2-2; a possible D gene is TRBD1 (6 bases). Per germline, CDR1 SGHDN and CDR2 FVKESK. The CDR3 runs to 14 residues. Trimming cost V 0 bases and J 5 bases, with 7 bases left between them. CDR3 bases: TGTGCCAGCAGCCAAGACCAGGGGACCGGGGAGCTGTTTTTT. Translating it yields CASSQDQGTGELFF.

This clonotype has only a few counts. The rearrangement uses TRBV4-2 and TRBJ1-1; 8 positions match TRBD1. Germline values: CDR1 LGHNA, CDR2 YNFKEQ. The junction had 6 bases not matched to a gene; V was cut back by 3 bases and J by 0 bases. CDR3 length: 16 residues. In nucleotides, the CDR3 is TGTGCCAGCAGCCATCCGGGACAGGTCATGAACACTGAAGCTTTCTTT. Protein product: CASSHPGQVMNTEAFF.

This clonotype was found many times. V usage is TRBV24-1 and J usage is TRBJ1-6, with D perhaps matching TRBD1 (5 bases). The CDR3 contains 15 residues. V lost 7 bases and J lost 3, with 12 bases in between. Germline CDR1 is KGHDR and CDR2 is SFDVKD. The CDR3 spells CATSPGPIYNSPLHF. In DNA, the CDR3 is TGTGCCACCAGCCCGGGACCGATCTATAATTCACCCCTCCACTTT.

This clonotype was counted at least ten times. The V gene is TRBV4-2, the J gene TRBJ2-7, with D possibly called TRBD1 or TRBD2 (5 bases each). CDR3 length: 15 amino acids. V was cut by 0 bases and J by 0 bases, with 9 bases left in between. Germline-derived CDR1 and CDR2 are LGHNA and YNFKEQ. The CDR3 region is CASSQDWGSSYEQYF. The DNA for the CDR3 is TGTGCCAGCAGCCAAGATTGGGGGAGCTCCTACGAGCAGTACTTC.

In this sample, this clonotype turned up a few times. This chain uses TRBV13 with TRBJ2-1; tentatively, D is TRBD2 (6 bases). Germline CDR1 reads PRHDT; CDR2 reads FYEKMQ (reference sequence). The V and J ends lost 5 bases and 4 bases respectively, with 12 bases between them. The CDR3 has 14 residues. CDR3: CASSRGRTYNEQFF. Here the CDR3 DNA reads TGTGCCAGCAGCCGGGGGAGGACATACAATGAGCAGTTCTTC.

This clonotype was picked up many times. The CDR3 spells CASSIDLETPDTEAFF. CDR3 DNA: TGTGCCAGTAGTATAGATCTTGAGACACCGGACACTGAAGCTTTCTTT. The genes are TRBV19 and TRBJ1-1; D call uncertain. Germline V gene data show CDR1 as LNHDA and CDR2 as SQIVND (reference sequence). This CDR3 has 16 residues. The V and J ends lost 0 bases and 3 bases respectively, with 14 bases between them.

This clonotype was seen a few times. V gene TRBV27 combines with J gene TRBJ1-2; D remains ambiguous. Looked up from germline, CDR1 is MNHEY and CDR2 is SMNVEV (reference sequence). The CDR3 consists of 14 residues. Trimming pared 1 base from V and 1 base from J, leaving 7 bases between. CDR3 in amino acids: CASSLLASNYGYTF. The CDR3 region has the DNA TGTGCCAGCAGTTTATTGGCCAGTAACTATGGCTACACCTTC.

The V call is TRBV7-9, the J call TRBJ2-1; D could derive from TRBD1 or TRBD2 (5 bases each). V was clipped by 6 bases and J by 10 bases, with 25 bases between them. The CDR3 covers 16 residues. Germline CDR1 is SEHNR and CDR2 is FQNEAQ (reference sequence). The CDR3 DNA follows: TGTGCCAGCAGAAATCCGGTCGCAGGGACCTTGGAGGAGCAGTTCTTC. Translated: CASRNPVAGTLEEQFF.

This clonotype was counted many times. The rearrangement joins TRBV12-3 or TRBV12-4 to TRBJ1-1; the D is unclear. Trimming took 5 bases from V and 8 from J, leaving 15 bases between them. CDR3 size: 13 residues. The CDR3 bases are TGTGCCAGCAGTCGACTCGGAGGGCTGGAAGCTTTCTTT. Its protein product is CASSRLGGLEAFF.

This clonotype occurred many times. The rearrangement joins TRBV27 to TRBJ2-5; no definite D call. The CDR3 consists of 16 residues. Deletions cut 4 bases from V and 5 bases from J, with 20 bases between. Germline V CDR1 and CDR2: MNHEY, SMNVEV (reference sequence). The CDR3 loop reads CASSSTETSARETQYF. The CDR3 nucleotides are TGTGCCAGCAGTTCCACAGAAACCAGCGCTCGGGAGACCCAGTACTTC.

The sample holds a few counts of this clonotype. The chain employs TRBV27 and TRBJ1-2; D gene ambiguous. V gave up 2 bases and J gave up 2 bases, with 12 bases separating them. The germline CDR1 and CDR2 sequences are MNHEY and SMNVEV (reference sequence). The CDR3 sequence is 15 residues long. CDR3 nucleotide sequence: TGTGCCAGCAGTTTAACCGGGCAGGCGAACTATGGCTACACCTTC. Translating gives CASSLTGQANYGYTF.

This clonotype was recorded at least ten times. The chain uses TRBV27 and TRBJ2-1; D possibly uses TRBD1 or TRBD2 (5 bases each). CDR3 length: 13 residues. Trimming left V 10 bases short and J 8 bases short, with 18 bases between. Germline V gene data show CDR1 as MNHEY and CDR2 as SMNVEV (reference sequence). In nucleotides, the CDR3 is TGTGCCACCTCGGGACCTCTCGGCCATGAGCAGTTCTTC. It translates to CATSGPLGHEQFF.

The table lists this clonotype with many counts. CDR3 DNA sequence: TGTGCCACCAGTGATTCCATGACGGACCGAACAGCGCAAGAGACCCAGTACTTC. Amino acid sequence: CATSDSMTDRTAQETQYF. The chain couples TRBV24-1 to TRBJ2-5; D is unclear. Trimming took 2 bases from V and 2 from J, leaving 20 bases between them. The CDR3 loop spans 18 amino acids. Germline assignment: CDR1 KGHDR and CDR2 SFDVKD.

The CDR3, as DNA: TGTGCCAGCAGCTTGGTGGGGGATTACTCTGGAAACACCATATATTTT. The encoded protein is CASSLVGDYSGNTIYF. The chain joins TRBV5-5 to TRBJ1-3; D might be TRBD1 (5 bases). Germline CDR1 is SGHKS and CDR2 is YYEKEE (reference sequence). CDR3 size: 16 residues. V lost 0 bases, J lost 0 bases, and 10 bases lay in between.

V usage is TRBV18 and J usage is TRBJ2-3; the D is unclear. Trimming took off 0 bases at V and 0 bases at J, with 7 bases between the two ends. Germline-derived CDR1 and CDR2 are KGHSH and LQKENI. The CDR3 length is 15 residues. In DNA form, the CDR3 reads TGTGCCAGCTCACCACCAAGCGCCAGCACAGATACGCAGTATTTT. Translated, it gives CASSPPSASTDTQYF.

This clonotype was detected a few times. J is TRBJ2-3 and V is TRBV27, with 9 bases that match TRBD2. The J segment lost 4 bases and the V segment lost 6 bases, leaving 8 bases of the junction unmatched. The CDR3 is 15 residues long. Germline CDR1 reads MNHEY; CDR2 reads SMNVEV (reference sequence). CDR3: CASRSSGSFPDTQYF. CDR3 DNA: TGTGCCAGCAGAAGTAGCGGGAGTTTCCCAGATACGCAGTATTTT.

The genes are TRBV12-3 or TRBV12-4 and TRBJ1-5; no clear D. The CDR3 is 15 residues long. The V end lost 5 bases, the J end lost 0 bases, and 11 bases lay between the germline ends. CDR3 loop: CASSITSSSNQPQHF. CDR3 sequence (DNA): TGTGCCAGCAGTATCACCAGCTCTAGCAATCAGCCCCAGCATTTT.

The chain recombines TRBV30 with TRBJ2-7, with a tentative D call TRBD2 (6 bases). Trimming removed 0 bases from V and 2 bases from J, with 11 bases in between. CDR1 is GTSNPN and CDR2 is SVGIG in the germline V gene (reference sequence). The CDR3 covers 14 residues. CDR3 in DNA: TGTGCCTGGAGTGTAATCGGGAGTGCCTACGAGCAGTACTTC. Encoded protein: CAWSVIGSAYEQYF.

At least ten counts were recorded for this clonotype. V and J are TRBV5-6 and TRBJ2-1, with 8 bases lining up with TRBD2. The germline V gene encodes CDR1 SGHDT and CDR2 YYEEEE. The CDR3 contains 15 residues. Losses at the gene ends were 0 bases for V and 7 bases for J; bases not matched to a gene: 6. The CDR3 DNA reads as TGTGCCAGCAGCTTGGCTAGCGGGCCCCATAATGAGCAGTTCTTC. Residues: CASSLASGPHNEQFF.

In its sample, this clonotype was seen many times. The chain uses TRBV6-1 and TRBJ1-3; D uncertain. The CDR3 contains 17 residues. The V and J ends lost 1 base and 0 bases respectively, with 13 bases between them. Looked up from germline, CDR1 is MNHNS and CDR2 is SASEGT. The CDR3 nucleotides read TGTGCCAGCAGTGAAGTACGGACTCTCAGCTCTGGAAACACCATATATTTT. Its protein product is CASSEVRTLSSGNTIYF.

The chain couples TRBV4-1 to TRBJ2-5; 14 positions match TRBD2. The CDR3 is 17 amino acids. V gave up 3 bases and J gave up 4 bases; unmatched junction bases: 7. Germline values: CDR1 MGHRA, CDR2 YSYEKL. CDR3 DNA: TGCGCCAGCAGCCATCTCGGGACTAGCGGGAGCGGAGAGACCCAGTACTTC. Translation: CASSHLGTSGSGETQYF.

The rearrangement uses TRBV18 and TRBJ2-7, with TRBD2 identical over 7 bases. The CDR3 is 14 residues long. Germline V gene data show CDR1 as KGHSH and CDR2 as LQKENI. With V trimmed by 5 bases and J by 1 base, 5 bases remained unmatched. In nucleotides, the CDR3 is TGTGCCAGCTCAATCCGGGGGGAGTCCTACGAGCAGTACTTC. Protein sequence: CASSIRGESYEQYF.